This paragraph reports one TCR beta chain. Its antigen is as yet unknown. This entry belongs to a study of CD8 T cells in ankylosing spondylitis. Study-level findings and limits: There was a TCR beta motif, made of eight highly homologous variants, that appeared characteristic of ankylosing spondylitis blood. Disease-linked clones reportedly showed significant enrichment in matched ankylosing spondylitis synovial fluid.

With molecular barcodes, quantitative 5'-RACE was used to make the TCR beta libraries. TCRdb processed the 5' RACE reads anew with MiXCR; each CDR3 protein has one entry. There are a few hundred thousand distinct CDR3 sequences in the sample; approximately 22% occur only once, and around 13% lies in the top ten. V shed 0 bases and J 2 bases; nucleotides not matched to a gene: 6. The CDR3 is 16 residues long. In germline, CDR1 is SGHRS, CDR2 YFSETQ. This clonotype originated in a male donor with ankylosing spondylitis or in good health (not recorded which). J is TRBJ2-7 and V is TRBV5-1, with TRBD1 identical over 9 bases. Source material: blood, either unsorted or a sorted T cell fraction (not recorded which). CDR3 DNA sequence: TGCGCCAGCAGCTTGGCCCGGGACAGGGAAACCTACGAGCAGTACTTC. Protein: CASSLARDRETYEQYF.